These 22 T cell receptor beta chains share one sample of origin, sequenced in a study of shared clonotypes between healthy human individuals. Some clones are missing from TCRdb's copy, which holds only in-frame ones; the method was immunoSEQ multiplex PCR. The sample shows around 1,000,000 clones, 70% to 80% of them seen only once. What was sequenced was memory CD4+ T cells from PBMCs. Subset of the sample: CD45RA-negative fraction. These TCRs come from a man between 18 and 29 years old in good health. Some clones in this sample may be carry-over from other donors' samples.

This clone was recorded a few times. V usage is TRBV10-3 and J usage is TRBJ2-2; 9 bases match TRBD2. This CDR3 has 18 amino acids. Germline V gene lookup returns CDR1 ENHRY and CDR2 SYGVKD. V was pared by 3 bases and J by 7 bases, with 15 bases of the junction left unmatched. The CDR3 DNA reads TGTGCCATCAGTGAAGGGGGGCGGGCTAGCGGGAATCGCGGGGAGCTGTTTTTT. Translated: CAISEGGRASGNRGELFF.

This clone was detected only a few times. V usage is TRBV6-6 and J usage is TRBJ1-5, with D hard to call. This CDR3 contains 16 residues. The germline CDR1 and CDR2 sequences are MNHNY and SVGAGI (reference sequence). The V gene lost 8 bases and the J gene lost 3 bases, with 20 bases spanning the gap. The CDR3 DNA reads as TGTGCCAGCGGAAGTGGGAGGGTTGGGGACAATCAGCCCCAGCATTTT. This codes for CASGSGRVGDNQPQHF.

This chain connects TRBV7-2 to TRBJ2-7; TRBD1 matches at 11 bases. This CDR3 is 16 amino acids long. The J segment lost 2 bases and the V segment lost 1 base, leaving 4 bases of the junction unmatched. Germline CDR1 is SGHTA and CDR2 is FQGNSA. The CDR3 sequence: CASSLVAGQGAYEQYF. The CDR3 DNA reads TGTGCCAGCAGCTTAGTCGCGGGACAGGGGGCCTACGAGCAGTACTTC. Using reference TRBV7-2 and TRBJ2-7 for the parts outside the CDR3, the full variable domain is GAGVSQSPSNKVTEKGKDVELRCDPISGHTALYWYRQSLGQGLEFLIYFQGNSAPDKSGLPSDRFSAERTGGSVSTLTIQRTQQEDSAVYLCASSLVAGQGAYEQYFGPGTRLTVT.

This rearrangement joins TRBV27 to TRBJ1-4; D might be TRBD1 (5 bases). The V gene lost 6 bases and the J gene lost 7 bases, with 15 bases spanning the gap. This CDR3 has 14 amino acids. The V gene's germline CDR1 is MNHEY and CDR2 SMNVEV (reference sequence). The chain's CDR3 is CASSSTRDGEKLFF. The CDR3 DNA sequence: TGTGCCAGCAGCTCTACCAGGGACGGTGAAAAACTGTTTTTT.

This rearrangement joins TRBV7-9 to TRBJ1-1; D not resolved. Germline V CDR1 and CDR2: SEHNR, FQNEAQ (reference sequence). CDR3 length: 13 amino acids. Trimming cost V 4 bases and J 5 bases, with 11 bases left between them. The CDR3 coding sequence is TGTGCCAGCAGCTCATACCAGAATACTGAAGCTTTCTTT. It codes for CASSSYQNTEAFF.

The sample holds a few counts of this clone. The chain links TRBV29-1 to TRBJ1-1, with 8 bases fitting TRBD1. Germline CDR1 reads SQVTM; CDR2 reads ANQGSEA. This CDR3 contains 11 residues. After removal of 0 bases from V and 10 bases from J, the junction contained 1 base not matched to a gene. The CDR3 nucleotides read TGCAGCGTTGAAGATGACAGGGGAGCTTTCTTT. Translated, it gives CSVEDDRGAFF. Filled out from reference TRBV29-1 and TRBJ1-1, the complete variable domain reads SAVISQKPSRDICQRGTSLTIQCQVDSQVTMMFWYRQQPGQSLTLIATANQGSEATYESGFVIDKFPISRPNLTFSTLTVSNMSPEDSSIYLCSVEDDRGAFFGQGTRLTVV.

The rearrangement uses TRBV5-1 and TRBJ1-1; weak D call: TRBD1 (6 bases). The germline V gene has CDR1 SGHRS and CDR2 YFSETQ. This CDR3 contains 16 residues. The ends were cut back, 0 bases at V and 3 bases at J, with 15 bases in the middle. The CDR3 DNA sequence: TGCGCCAGCAGCTTGGGTATGTCTACAGGGTACACTGAAGCTTTCTTT. Translating it yields CASSLGMSTGYTEAFF.

The chain recombines TRBV28 with TRBJ2-3; TRBD2 matches at 10 bases. The J segment lost 14 bases and the V segment lost 5 bases, leaving 16 bases of the junction unmatched. This CDR3 is 15 amino acids long. Germline V lookup: CDR1 MDHEN, CDR2 SYDVKM. The CDR3 is CASSPSGTSARQRYF. CDR3 bases: TGTGCCAGCAGTCCCTCCGGGACTAGCGCCAGGCAGCGGTATTTT.

This clone appeared a single time. The CDR3 DNA is TGCAGCGTTTCTCGGGACAGGGGTGATGAGCAGTTCTTC. Protein: CSVSRDRGDEQFF. The chain carries TRBV29-1 and TRBJ2-1; TRBD1 matches at 10 bases. The length of the CDR3 is 13 residues. The V gene's germline CDR1 is SQVTM and CDR2 ANQGSEA. J lost 8 bases, V lost 5 bases, and 6 bases had no gene match.

Regarding this clone: This sample also contains other DNA sequences that code for the same CDR3. The CDR3 bases are TGTGCCAGCAGCTTAGGGGGAGCAGGGACTGAAGCTTTCTTT. Its translation is CASSLGGAGTEAFF. V and J are TRBV11-3 and TRBJ1-1, with D possibly being TRBD1 (5 bases). The V gene's germline CDR1 is SGHNT and CDR2 YENEEA. The CDR3 is made up of 14 amino acids. Between the trimmed V and J ends, which lost 1 base and 5 bases, there was a span of 11 bases.

CDR3 sequence reads: CASHRDSSSGYTF. CDR3 coding DNA: TGTGCCAGCCACCGGGACAGTTCGAGTGGCTACACCTTC. This chain uses TRBV18 with TRBJ1-2; 7 bases agree with TRBD1. Germline V gene sequence: CDR1 KGHSH, CDR2 LQKENI. This CDR3 has 13 amino acids. The V gene end was trimmed by 8 bases and the J gene end by 7 bases; junction bases not matched to a gene: 10.

J is TRBJ2-1 and V is TRBV4-1; weak D call: TRBD1 (6 bases). The germline V and J ends were trimmed by 4 bases and 4 bases, with 8 bases remaining between them. This CDR3 has 13 residues. Germline V gene sequence: CDR1 MGHRA, CDR2 YSYEKL. The CDR3, as DNA: TGCGCCAGCAGCCTGGACAGATACAATGAGCAGTTCTTC. Protein sequence: CASSLDRYNEQFF.

A note on this clone: An end of the junction does not agree with germline; a read error may underlie this. The J gene is TRBJ2-5, the V gene TRBV6-5; D is ambiguous. This CDR3 spans 13 amino acids. From germline, CDR1 is MNHEY and CDR2 SVGAGI. The DNA for the CDR3 is TGTGCCAGCAGGACGTCGATCCAAGGGACCCAGTACTTC. Translation: CASRTSIQGTQYF.

V gene TRBV5-4 combines with J gene TRBJ2-6, with TRBD1 identical over 9 bases. Trimming cost V 5 bases and J 4 bases; bases outside gene matches: 10. Germline CDR1 is SGHNT and CDR2 is YYREEE (reference sequence). This CDR3 has 17 amino acids. CDR3 bases: TGTGCCAGCAGTCGCCGGGACAGGGTAGCCGGGGCCAACGTCCTGACTTTC. Translation: CASSRRDRVAGANVLTF.

This clone was seen more than once but under ten times. The rearrangement joins TRBV5-1 to TRBJ2-5, with TRBD2 identical over 12 bases. Trimming took 0 bases from V and 2 from J; bases not matched to a gene: 11. CDR1 and CDR2 from the germline V gene are SGHRS and YFSETQ. The CDR3 length is 19 residues. The CDR3 nucleotides are TGCGCCAGCAGCTTGGCCGCTAGCGGGAGGGCCTTGGGACAAGAGACCCAGTACTTC. Residues: CASSLAASGRALGQETQYF.

This chain uses TRBV2 with TRBJ1-4; no firm D call. This CDR3 has 13 residues. Germline V gene sequence: CDR1 SNHLY, CDR2 FYNNEI. V gave up 7 bases and J gave up 6 bases, with 12 bases separating them. The CDR3 here is CASTQDRDEKLFF. The CDR3, as DNA: TGTGCCAGCACCCAAGATAGGGATGAAAAACTGTTTTTT. Full variable domain (rest looked up from reference TRBV2 and TRBJ1-4): EPEVTQTPSHQVTQMGQEVILRCVPISNHLYFYWYRQILGQKVEFLVSFYNNEISEKSEIFDDQFSVERPDGSNFTLKIRSTKLEDSAMYFCASTQDRDEKLFFGSGTQLSVL.

The CDR3 loop is CASSTTVSYEQYF. The CDR3 bases are TGTGCCAGTAGTACAACAGTCTCCTACGAGCAGTACTTC. The chain recombines TRBV19 with TRBJ2-7; D is unresolved. The CDR3 runs 13 residues. Germline V gene data show CDR1 as LNHDA and CDR2 as SQIVND (reference sequence). V dropped 4 bases and J dropped 0 bases, with 7 bases sitting between them. Based on the CDR3 plus reference TRBV19 and TRBJ2-7, the full variable domain is DGGITQSPKYLFRKEGQNVTLSCEQNLNHDAMYWYRQDPGQGLRLIYYSQIVNDFQKGDIAEGYSVSREKKESFPLTVTSAQKNPTAFYLCASSTTVSYEQYFGPGTRLTVT.

This chain connects TRBV7-6 to TRBJ2-1; 8 nucleotides line up with TRBD2. CDR1 is SGHVS and CDR2 is FNYEAQ in the germline V gene. The CDR3 has 16 residues. V gave up 5 bases and J gave up 3 bases; unmatched junction bases: 9. The CDR3, as DNA: TGTGCCAGCAGCCCGGGAGGGGGGAGTGGCTACAATGAGCAGTTCTTC. Translating gives CASSPGGGSGYNEQFF. The full variable domain, with the rest looked up from reference TRBV7-6 and TRBJ2-1, is GAGVSQSPRYKVTKRGQDVALRCDPISGHVSLYWYRQALGQGPEFLTYFNYEAQQDKSGLPNDRFSAERPEGSISTLTIQRTEQRDSAMYRCASSPGGGSGYNEQFFGPGTRLTVL.

Concerning this clone: This may come from a read error, since a much larger clone is one base off. The sample holds other DNA sequences that translate to the same CDR3. The chain employs TRBV6-5 and TRBJ2-7; D gene unclear. The CDR3 runs 11 residues. The germline V gene encodes CDR1 MNHEY and CDR2 SVGAGI. The V and J ends lost 5 bases and 0 bases respectively, with 2 bases between them. CDR3 bases: TGTGCCAGCAGTGGCTCCTACGAGCAGTACTTC. Protein: CASSGSYEQYF.

This chain links TRBV7-8 with TRBJ2-3; perhaps TRBD1 as D (6 bases). Per germline, CDR1 SGHVS and CDR2 FQNEAQ. CDR3 size: 14 residues. The V and J ends lost 5 bases and 3 bases respectively, with 12 bases between them. The CDR3 reads CASSRYQGTDTQYF. The CDR3 DNA reads as TGTGCCAGCAGCCGATATCAGGGGACAGATACGCAGTATTTT.

For this clone: Different DNA sequences within this sample yield the same CDR3. The J gene is TRBJ2-7, the V gene TRBV5-4; the match to TRBD2 covers 11 bases. Trimming at V came to 0 bases and at J to 2 bases, leaving 1 base not matched to a gene. Germline V gene lookup returns CDR1 SGHNT and CDR2 YYREEE (reference sequence). CDR3 size: 15 residues. The CDR3, as DNA: TGTGCCAGCAGCTTGGGACTAGCGGGGACCTACGAGCAGTACTTC. Residues: CASSLGLAGTYEQYF.

V is TRBV28 and J is TRBJ1-2; no reliable D call. Germline CDR1 MDHEN, CDR2 SYDVKM. The CDR3 has 12 amino acids. V lost 5 bases, J lost 5 bases, and 9 bases lay in between. CDR3 DNA sequence: TGTGCCAGCAGTCTCAACAGATATGGCTACACCTTC. Its translation: CASSLNRYGYTF.